A single sample is the source of the 18 T cell receptor beta chains below, sequenced in a study of T cell responses to AZD1222 COVID-19 vaccine. Repertoires were generated with immunoSEQ multiplex PCR, while TCRdb's copy carries only in-frame clones and drops some. The sample includes about 120,000 clones, about 89% of them seen just once. This material consisted of peripheral blood, taken on day 0 of AZD1222 vaccination. These receptors were collected from an adult in good health.

The CDR3 here is CASSFRPKETQYF. As DNA, the CDR3 is TGTGCCAGCAGCTTTAGACCGAAAGAGACCCAGTACTTC. This rearrangement joins TRBV11-2 to TRBJ2-5, with unresolved D. CDR1 is SGHAT, CDR2 FQNNGV, per germline. This CDR3 is built from 13 residues. Trimming pared 3 bases from V and 3 bases from J, leaving 8 bases between. The complete variable domain, with remaining parts taken from reference TRBV11-2 and TRBJ2-5, reads EAGVAQSPRYKIIEKRQSVAFWCNPISGHATLYWYQQILGQGPKLLIQFQNNGVVDDSQLPKDRFSAERLKGVDSTLKIQPAKLEDSAVYLCASSFRPKETQYFGPGTRLLVL.

The V gene is TRBV6-2 or TRBV6-3, the J gene TRBJ2-1, with TRBD2 identical over 8 bases. The CDR3 consists of 16 residues. Germline-derived CDR1 and CDR2 are MNHEY and SVGEGT. Trimming cost V 4 bases and J 3 bases; bases outside gene matches: 8. CDR3 bases: TGTGCCAGCAGTTTACTCACCGGGACTAGCTACAATGAGCAGTTCTTC. It encodes CASSLLTGTSYNEQFF.

The chain couples TRBV5-1 to TRBJ1-1; D gene unclear. CDR3 length: 14 residues. Trimming took off 4 bases at V and 5 bases at J, with 15 bases between the two ends. Germline CDR1 SGHRS, CDR2 YFSETQ. This chain's CDR3 is CASSPVRAGTEAFF. For the CDR3, the DNA is TGCGCCAGCAGCCCCGTGAGGGCTGGAACTGAAGCTTTCTTT.

This clone was picked up one time. The V and J genes are TRBV2 and TRBJ1-3, with D hard to call. This CDR3 is 16 amino acids long. Germline CDR1 reads SNHLY; CDR2 reads FYNNEI. Trimming pared 1 base from V and 0 bases from J, leaving 10 bases between. CDR3 sequence (DNA): TGTGCCAGCAGTGAAGACGATGGGATCTCTGGAAACACCATATATTTT. Protein product: CASSEDDGISGNTIYF.

The V call is TRBV9, the J call TRBJ1-2; D ambiguous. The ends were cut back, 4 bases at V and 0 bases at J, with 13 bases in the middle. Germline assignment: CDR1 SGDLS and CDR2 YYNGEE. This CDR3 is built from 15 residues. CDR3 loop: CASSREGSTNYGYTF. The CDR3 nucleotides are TGTGCCAGCAGCCGGGAGGGCAGTACTAACTATGGCTACACCTTC.

The chain combines TRBV28 with TRBJ2-5; the D gene could be TRBD1 or TRBD2 (6 bases each). V lost 4 bases and J lost 5, with 14 bases in between. The CDR3 length is 14 residues. Germline V gene sequence: CDR1 MDHEN, CDR2 SYDVKM. The DNA for the CDR3 is TGTGCCAGCAGTTCCCCTGGGGGGCTGGAGACCCAGTACTTC. Its translation: CASSSPGGLETQYF. The variable domain in full, completed from reference TRBV28 and TRBJ2-5, reads DVKVTQSSRYLVKRTGEKVFLECVQDMDHENMFWYRQDPGLGLRLIYFSYDVKMKEKGDIPEGYSVSREKKERFSLILESASTNQTSMYLCASSSPGGLETQYFGPGTRLLVL.

This chain connects TRBV19 to TRBJ1-5; D gene uncertain. CDR1 and CDR2 (germline): LNHDA, SQIVND (reference sequence). This CDR3 comprises 17 residues. Trimming took off 5 bases at V and 0 bases at J, with 17 bases between the two ends. The CDR3 reads CASSATRTDYSNQPQHF. The CDR3 DNA reads as TGTGCCAGTAGTGCGACCCGGACGGATTATAGCAATCAGCCCCAGCATTTT.

The chain recombines TRBV12-5 with TRBJ2-7; 7 positions agree with TRBD1. V lost 6 bases, J lost 5 bases, and 4 bases stayed unmatched. This CDR3 has 12 residues. Germline loops: CDR1 LGHNT, CDR2 FRNRAP. The CDR3, as DNA: TGTGCTAGTGGGTCGGACAGGCACGAGCAGTACTTC. Protein: CASGSDRHEQYF.

The chain joins TRBV12-3 or TRBV12-4 to TRBJ2-3; D unclear. This CDR3 has 13 residues. The V end lost 3 bases, the J end lost 4 bases, and 8 bases lay between the germline ends. DNA of the CDR3: TGTGCCAGCAGTTTTCTCCTAGCAGATACGCAGTATTTT. It specifies CASSFLLADTQYF.

The genes are TRBV30 and TRBJ1-4; TRBD1 aligns across 8 bases. Trimming removed 5 bases from V and 0 bases from J; junction bases left unmatched: 17. This CDR3 spans 19 amino acids. Germline lookup yields CDR1 GTSNPN and CDR2 SVGIG (reference sequence). For the CDR3, the DNA is TGTGCCTGGGGTCGTGCCACAGGGGGACTCGTGGCAACTAATGAAAAACTGTTTTTT. Its translation is CAWGRATGGLVATNEKLFF.

The chain combines TRBV30 with TRBJ2-3; TRBD2 aligns across 14 bases. Unmatched junction bases numbered 2, after V lost 5 bases and J lost 4 bases. The CDR3 consists of 14 residues. CDR1 GTSNPN and CDR2 SVGIG come from the germline V gene (reference sequence). In DNA, the CDR3 is TGTGCCTGGGGACTAGCGGGAGGTCCAGATACGCAGTATTTT. This sequence encodes CAWGLAGGPDTQYF.

V usage is TRBV6-5 and J usage is TRBJ1-1, with TRBD1 identical over 8 bases. Germline V gene data show CDR1 as MNHEY and CDR2 as SVGAGI. J lost 1 base, V lost 8 bases, and 9 bases had no gene match. The CDR3 is made up of 15 amino acids. In DNA form, the CDR3 reads TGTGCCAGCTCCGAACTAGGACAGGGGAACACTGAAGCTTTCTTT. Translating it yields CASSELGQGNTEAFF.

The chain couples TRBV4-1 to TRBJ1-1; a weak D match, TRBD1 (5 bases). In germline, CDR1 is MGHRA, CDR2 YSYEKL. Trimming left V 2 bases short and J 0 bases short, with 10 bases between. CDR3 length equals 15 residues. The CDR3 protein is CASSQSGHLNTEAFF. As DNA, the CDR3 is TGCGCCAGCAGCCAATCCGGACACTTGAACACTGAAGCTTTCTTT.

J is TRBJ2-6 and V is TRBV7-8, with D unclear. This CDR3 is built from 16 residues. V lost 0 bases and J lost 2, with 8 bases in between. Germline V lookup: CDR1 SGHVS, CDR2 FQNEAQ. The CDR3: CASSLASTTGANVLTF. CDR3 sequence (DNA): TGTGCCAGCAGCTTAGCGTCGACCACTGGGGCCAACGTCCTGACTTTC.

The chain recombines TRBV3-1 (or the pseudogene TRBV3-2) with TRBJ2-1; 9 bases fit TRBD2. CDR1 is LGHDT, CDR2 YNNKEL, per germline (reference sequence). Unmatched junction bases numbered 10, after V lost 6 bases and J lost 4 bases. The CDR3 extends over 16 amino acids. CDR3 bases: TGTGCCAGCAGTCCCCCCTTTAGCGGGGGTTACAATGAGCAGTTCTTC. Translation: CASSPPFSGGYNEQFF.

This clone has a single count. The V call is TRBV5-4, the J call TRBJ2-3; D gene unclear. Germline V gene sequence: CDR1 SGHNT, CDR2 YYREEE (reference sequence). The V gene lost 0 bases and the J gene lost 2 bases, with 7 bases spanning the gap. The CDR3 sequence is 14 residues long. CDR3 sequence reads: CASSLADLTDTQYF. CDR3 coding DNA: TGTGCCAGCAGCTTGGCGGACCTCACAGATACGCAGTATTTT.

V gene TRBV5-1 combines with J gene TRBJ2-7, with a weak D call TRBD1 (6 bases). Trimming removed 5 bases at V and 4 bases at J, with 13 bases between. The CDR3 spans 13 residues. Germline CDR1 reads SGHRS; CDR2 reads YFSETQ. The chain's CDR3 is CASRRGTSYEQYF. The CDR3 region has the DNA TGCGCCAGCAGACGAGGGACATCTTACGAGCAGTACTTC.

The J gene is TRBJ1-6, the V gene TRBV12-3 or TRBV12-4; D may be TRBD1 (6 bases). The CDR3 is 13 residues long. The V end was cut by 6 bases, the J end by 12 bases, with 15 bases between. CDR3 loop: CASSLRTVLPLHF. The CDR3 DNA is TGTGCCAGCAGCCTTAGGACAGTTTTACCCCTCCACTTT.